Listed below are T cell receptor beta chains from one sample, sequenced in a study of CD4 T cells in relation to SARS-CoV-2 and coronaviruses. These receptors have no identified antigens. Sequencing was performed with immunoSEQ multiplex PCR; in TCRdb, only in-frame clones are kept and a portion is missing. The profile shows 37,000 or so clones, 82% of them singletons. The sequenced material came from naive CD4+ T cells from PBMCs, cultured in vitro. The receptor set was obtained from an adult with COVID-19. CDR3s include the opening cysteine and the closing phenylalanine or tryptophan. The D gene is left open where the match is weak. The size field is filled for only some rows; it gives once, few, many or a size class.

TRBJ2-2 TRBV30 NA TRBD1 CAWNRDRVIRRTGELFF TGTGCCTGGAACCGGGACAGGGTTATTCGCCGCACCGGGGAGCTGTTTTTT
TRBJ2-7 TRBV29-1 NA NA CSVGRPYF TGCAGCGTTGGTAGGCCGTACTTC
TRBJ2-1 TRBV4-1 once NA CASSPEHQADGGFGQFF TGCGCCAGCAGCCCAGAGCATCAGGCGGACGGGGGTTTCGGGCAGTTCTTC
TRBJ1-2 TRBV3-1/TRBV3-2 NA NA CASSQDSHSYGYTF TGTGCCAGCAGCCAAGATAGTCATTCCTATGGCTACACCTTC
TRBJ1-6 TRBV18 NA NA CASSPPSSGRGKNSPLHF TGTGCCAGCTCACCACCGAGCTCCGGGAGGGGGAAGAATTCACCCCTCCACTTT
TRBJ2-6 TRBV4-2 NA NA CASSQDGTSGANVLTF TGTGCCAGCAGCCAAGATGGGACCTCTGGGGCCAACGTCCTGACTTTC
TRBJ1-4 TRBV27 NA NA CASTPGHDEKLFF TGTGCCAGCACCCCCGGGCATGATGAAAAACTGTTTTTT
TRBJ1-2 TRBV6-6 NA NA CASSSQTGNYGYTF TGTGCCAGCAGTTCCCAAACAGGGAACTATGGCTACACCTTC
TRBJ2-5 TRBV6-5 NA NA CASSYSRAPETQYF TGTGCCAGCAGTTACAGCAGGGCTCCAGAGACCCAGTACTTC
TRBJ2-2 TRBV10-3 once NA CAISESLLAVSNTGELFF TGTGCCATCAGTGAGTCTCTATTAGCCGTTTCGAACACCGGGGAGCTGTTTTTT
TRBJ2-1 TRBV5-6 NA TRBD2 CASRSSGRPKNEQFF TGTGCCAGCAGGTCTAGCGGGAGGCCCAAAAATGAGCAGTTCTTC
TRBJ2-7 TRBV11-2 NA TRBD2 CASSLVPAGVDYEQYF TGTGCCAGCAGCTTAGTTCCAGCGGGAGTCGACTACGAGCAGTACTTC
TRBJ2-3 TRBV19 NA TRBD1 CASSIARGRPDTQYF TGTGCCAGTAGTATCGCCAGGGGGCGCCCAGATACGCAGTATTTT